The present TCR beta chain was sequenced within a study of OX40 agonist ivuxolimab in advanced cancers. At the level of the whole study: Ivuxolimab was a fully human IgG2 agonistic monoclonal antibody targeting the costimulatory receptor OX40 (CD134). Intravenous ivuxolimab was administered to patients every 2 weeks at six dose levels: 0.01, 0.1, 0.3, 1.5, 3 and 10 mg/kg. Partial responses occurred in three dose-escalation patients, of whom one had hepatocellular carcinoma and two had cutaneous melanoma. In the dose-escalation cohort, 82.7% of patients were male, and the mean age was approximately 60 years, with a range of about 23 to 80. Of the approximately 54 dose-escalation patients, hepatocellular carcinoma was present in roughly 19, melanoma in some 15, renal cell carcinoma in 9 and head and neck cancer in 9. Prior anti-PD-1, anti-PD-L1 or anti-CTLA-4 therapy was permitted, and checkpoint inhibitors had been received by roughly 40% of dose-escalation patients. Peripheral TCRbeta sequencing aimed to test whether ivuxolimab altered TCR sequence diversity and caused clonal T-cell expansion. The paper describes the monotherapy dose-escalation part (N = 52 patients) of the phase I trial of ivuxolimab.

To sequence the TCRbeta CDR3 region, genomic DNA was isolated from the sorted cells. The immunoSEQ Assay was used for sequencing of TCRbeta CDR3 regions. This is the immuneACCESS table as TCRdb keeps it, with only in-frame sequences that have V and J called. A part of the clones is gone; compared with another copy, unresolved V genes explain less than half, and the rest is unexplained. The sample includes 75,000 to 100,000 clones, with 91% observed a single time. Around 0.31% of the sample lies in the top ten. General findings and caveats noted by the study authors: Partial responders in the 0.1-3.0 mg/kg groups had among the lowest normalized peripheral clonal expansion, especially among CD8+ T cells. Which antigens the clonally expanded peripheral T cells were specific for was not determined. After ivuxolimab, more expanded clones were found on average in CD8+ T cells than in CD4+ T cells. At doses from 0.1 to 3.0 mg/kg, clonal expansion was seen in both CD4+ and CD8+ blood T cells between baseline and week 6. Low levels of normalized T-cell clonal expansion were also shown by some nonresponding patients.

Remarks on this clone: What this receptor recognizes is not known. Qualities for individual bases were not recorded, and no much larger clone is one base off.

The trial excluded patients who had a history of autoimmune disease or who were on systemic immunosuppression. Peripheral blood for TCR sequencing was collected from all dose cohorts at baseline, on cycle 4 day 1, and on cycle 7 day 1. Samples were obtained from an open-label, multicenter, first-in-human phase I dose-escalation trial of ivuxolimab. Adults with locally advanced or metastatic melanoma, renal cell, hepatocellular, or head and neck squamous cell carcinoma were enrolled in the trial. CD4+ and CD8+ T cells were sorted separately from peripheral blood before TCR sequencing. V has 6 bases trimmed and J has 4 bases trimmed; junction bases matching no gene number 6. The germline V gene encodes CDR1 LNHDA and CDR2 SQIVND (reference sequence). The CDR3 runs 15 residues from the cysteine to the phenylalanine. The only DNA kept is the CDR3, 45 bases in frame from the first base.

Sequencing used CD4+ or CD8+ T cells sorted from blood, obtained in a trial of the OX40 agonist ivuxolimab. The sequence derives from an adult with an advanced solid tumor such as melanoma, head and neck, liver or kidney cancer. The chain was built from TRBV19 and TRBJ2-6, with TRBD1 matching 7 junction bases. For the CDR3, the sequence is CASRETGSGANVLTF. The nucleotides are TGTGCCAGTAGAGAGACAGGGTCCGGGGCCAACGTCCTGACTTTC.